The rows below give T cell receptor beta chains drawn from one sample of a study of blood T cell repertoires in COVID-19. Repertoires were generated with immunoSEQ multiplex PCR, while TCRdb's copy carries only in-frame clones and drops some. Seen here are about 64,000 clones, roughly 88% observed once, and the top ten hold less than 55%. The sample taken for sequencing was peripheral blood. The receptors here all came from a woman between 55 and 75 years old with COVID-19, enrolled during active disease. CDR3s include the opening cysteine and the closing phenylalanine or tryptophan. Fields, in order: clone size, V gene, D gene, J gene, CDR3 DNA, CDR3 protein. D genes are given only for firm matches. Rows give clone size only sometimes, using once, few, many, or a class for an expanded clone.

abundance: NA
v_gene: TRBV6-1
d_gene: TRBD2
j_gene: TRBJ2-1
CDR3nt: TGTGCCAGCAGTGCCTTACTAGCGGGGCTTTCCAATGAGCAGTTCTTC
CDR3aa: CASSALLAGLSNEQFF

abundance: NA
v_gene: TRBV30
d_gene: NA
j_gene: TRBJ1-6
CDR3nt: TGTGCCTGGAGTATACAGATTGCCCTCCACTTT
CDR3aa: CAWSIQIALHF

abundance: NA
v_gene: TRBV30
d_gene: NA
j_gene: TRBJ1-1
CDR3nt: TGTGCCTGGAGTCGCACAGAAAAGTACACTGAAGCTTTCTTT
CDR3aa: CAWSRTEKYTEAFF

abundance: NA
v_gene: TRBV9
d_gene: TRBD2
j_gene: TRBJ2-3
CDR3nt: TGTGCCAGCAGCTTTCGGGGGGGCGGCACAGATACGCAGTATTTT
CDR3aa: CASSFRGGGTDTQYF

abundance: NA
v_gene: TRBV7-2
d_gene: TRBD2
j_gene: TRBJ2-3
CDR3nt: TGTGCCAGCAGCTTAGGGACTAGCGGGAGGGTCACAGATACGCAGTATTTT
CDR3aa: CASSLGTSGRVTDTQYF

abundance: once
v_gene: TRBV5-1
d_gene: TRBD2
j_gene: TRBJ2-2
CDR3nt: TGCGCCAGCAGCCCGTCCGGGGGGGGCATGGCCGGGGAGCTGTTTTTT
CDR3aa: CASSPSGGGMAGELFF

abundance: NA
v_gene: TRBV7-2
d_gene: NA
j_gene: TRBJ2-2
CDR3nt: TGTGCCAGCAGCTTAGCTGGAGGCACCGGGGAGCTGTTTTTT
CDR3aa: CASSLAGGTGELFF

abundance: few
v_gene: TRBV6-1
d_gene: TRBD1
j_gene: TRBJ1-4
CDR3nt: TGTGCCAGCAGAGACAGGGGCCAGAATGAAAAACTGTTTTTT
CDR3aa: CASRDRGQNEKLFF

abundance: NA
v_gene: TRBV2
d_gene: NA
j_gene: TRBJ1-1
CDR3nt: TGTGCCACCAGGGAGGGAGTGAGTGCCACTGAAGCTTTCTTT
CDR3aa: CATREGVSATEAFF

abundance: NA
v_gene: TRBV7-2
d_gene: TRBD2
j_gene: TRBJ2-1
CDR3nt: TGTGCCAGCAGCCCCGGCGGACTAGCGGGGGGAATTAAGTTCTTC
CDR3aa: CASSPGGLAGGIKFF

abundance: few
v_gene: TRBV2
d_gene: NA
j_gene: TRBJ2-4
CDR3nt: TGTGCCAGCAACGGCGGTACCGCCAAAAACATTCAGTACTTC
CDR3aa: CASNGGTAKNIQYF

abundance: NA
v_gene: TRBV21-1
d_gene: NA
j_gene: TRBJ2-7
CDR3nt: TGTGCCAGCATCGGCGCCAGGCCGGCCTACGAGCAGTACTTC
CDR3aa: CASIGARPAYEQYF

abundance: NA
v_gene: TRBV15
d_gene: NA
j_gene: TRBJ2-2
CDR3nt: TGTGCCACCGAAGGTCGCAGGGGAGCGAACACCGGGGAGCTGTTTTTT
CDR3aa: CATEGRRGANTGELFF

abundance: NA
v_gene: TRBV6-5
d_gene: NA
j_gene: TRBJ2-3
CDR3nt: TGTGCCAGCAGTTACGGGGGGTGGAGGGATACGCAGTATTTT
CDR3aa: CASSYGGWRDTQYF

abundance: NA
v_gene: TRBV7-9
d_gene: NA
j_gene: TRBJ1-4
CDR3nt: TGTGCCAGCAGCTCGGACGGAGGGAAGAATGAAAAACTGTTTTTT
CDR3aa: CASSSDGGKNEKLFF

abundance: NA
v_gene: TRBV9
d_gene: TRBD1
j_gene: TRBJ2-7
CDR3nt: TGTGCCAGCAGCGCCCGGGACAGGGATTACGAGCAGTACTTC
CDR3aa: CASSARDRDYEQYF

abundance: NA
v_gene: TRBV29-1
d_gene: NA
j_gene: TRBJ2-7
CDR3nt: TGCAGCGTTGAAGCTCGGGGCACGACAGGCTTAAAGCCCTACGAGCAGTACTTC
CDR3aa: CSVEARGTTGLKPYEQYF

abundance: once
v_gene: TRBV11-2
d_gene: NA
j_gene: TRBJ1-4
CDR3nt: TGTGCCAGCAGCCAGGGGAGCTTTGCAACTAATGAAAAACTGTTTTTT
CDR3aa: CASSQGSFATNEKLFF

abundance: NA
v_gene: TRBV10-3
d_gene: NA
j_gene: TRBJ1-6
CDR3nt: TGTGCCACCGCGGACAGCTATAATTCACCCCTCCACTTT
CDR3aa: CATADSYNSPLHF

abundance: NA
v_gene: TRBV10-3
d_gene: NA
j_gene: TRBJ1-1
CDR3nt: TGTGCCACGAAACTTGGGGACACCGCTGAAGCTTTCTTT
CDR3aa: CATKLGDTAEAFF

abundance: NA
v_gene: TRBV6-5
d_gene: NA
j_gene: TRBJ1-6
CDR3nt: TGTGCCAGCAGTTACTCCGCGGGGGGCGGGTATTCACCCCTCCACTTT
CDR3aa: CASSYSAGGGYSPLHF

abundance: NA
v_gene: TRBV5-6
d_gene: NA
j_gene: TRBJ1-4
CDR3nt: TGTGCCAGCAGCAGGGAGGGACGACTGTTTTTT
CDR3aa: CASSREGRLFF

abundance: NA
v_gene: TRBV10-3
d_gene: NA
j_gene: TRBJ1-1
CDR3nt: TGTGCCATCAGAACCGGGACAATGAACACTGAAGCTTTCTTT
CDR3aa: CAIRTGTMNTEAFF